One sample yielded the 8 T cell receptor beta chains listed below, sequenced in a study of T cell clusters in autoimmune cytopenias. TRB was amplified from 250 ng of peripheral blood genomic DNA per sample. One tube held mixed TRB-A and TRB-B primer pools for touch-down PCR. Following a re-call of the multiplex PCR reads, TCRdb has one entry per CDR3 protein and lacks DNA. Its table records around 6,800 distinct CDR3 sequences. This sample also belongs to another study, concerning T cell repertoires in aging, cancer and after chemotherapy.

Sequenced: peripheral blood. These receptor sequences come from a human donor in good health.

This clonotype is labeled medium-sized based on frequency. This CDR3 reads CASSYSGGREGEQYF. The rearrangement uses TRBV6-5 and TRBJ2-7; the TCRdb D gene call, TRBD2, has no DNA to confirm it. CDR1 MNHEY and CDR2 SVGAGI come from the germline V gene. This CDR3 spans 15 amino acids.

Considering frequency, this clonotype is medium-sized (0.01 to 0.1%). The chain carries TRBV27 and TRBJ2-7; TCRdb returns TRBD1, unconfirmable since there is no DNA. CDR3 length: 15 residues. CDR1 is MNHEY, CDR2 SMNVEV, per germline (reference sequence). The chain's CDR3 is CASQNTGNPSYEQYF.

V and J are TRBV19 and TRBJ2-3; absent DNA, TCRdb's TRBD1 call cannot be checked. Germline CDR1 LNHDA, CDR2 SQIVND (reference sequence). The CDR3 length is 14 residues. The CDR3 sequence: CASMNRGKSDTQYF.

The CDR3 region is CSARVGWALGPNTEAFF. The gene calls are TRBV20-1 and TRBJ1-1. Per the germline V gene, CDR1 is DFQATT and CDR2 is SNEGSKA (reference sequence). The length of the CDR3 is 17 residues.

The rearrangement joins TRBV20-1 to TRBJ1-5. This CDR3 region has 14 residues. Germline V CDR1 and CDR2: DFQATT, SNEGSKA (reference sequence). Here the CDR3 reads CSARAVQSNQPQHF.

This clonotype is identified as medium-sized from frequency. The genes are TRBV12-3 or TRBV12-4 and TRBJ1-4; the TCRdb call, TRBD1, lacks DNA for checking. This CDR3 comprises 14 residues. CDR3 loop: CASRPTGPNEKLFF.

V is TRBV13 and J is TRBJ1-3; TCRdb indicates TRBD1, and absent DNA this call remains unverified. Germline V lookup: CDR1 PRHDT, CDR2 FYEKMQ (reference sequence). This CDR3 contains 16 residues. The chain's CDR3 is CASSLGQGVIGNTIYF.

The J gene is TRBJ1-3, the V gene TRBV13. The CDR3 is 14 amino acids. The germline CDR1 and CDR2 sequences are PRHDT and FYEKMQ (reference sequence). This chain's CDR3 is CASSPGFSGNTIYF.